The present T cell receptor (beta chain) was sequenced within a study of graft-versus-host responses after intestinal transplantation. General study results and limits: The study associated peak circulating GvH clone levels with early post-transplant HvG declines. GvH clones detected in recipient marrow included some appearing first in ileum or blood.

This clone was detected a few times. Here immunoSEQ multiplex PCR was the method, and the copy in TCRdb shows in-frame clones only, minus some. Found here are around 10,000 clones, approximately 30% of them singletons; the top ten hold approximately 1.9%. Irradiated, violet-dye-labeled stimulator cells, roughly 200,000 in number, were plated with roughly 200,000 CFSE-labeled responder cells. The sequence came from a human patient who was an organ donor for intestinal transplantation. Sequenced material: alloreactive CD4+ T cells from a mixed lymphocyte reaction culture, taken before transplantation. Indicated subset: CFSE-low proliferating T cells sorted from roughly six-day pre-transplant mixed lymphocyte reaction (GvH or HvG direction).

The CDR3 spells CASSLDRPANTEAFF. Here the CDR3 DNA reads TGTGCCAGCAGCCTCGACAGGCCCGCGAACACTGAAGCTTTCTTT. V usage is TRBV5-4 and J usage is TRBJ1-1; possibly TRBD1 for D (6 bases). The CDR3 has 15 residues. The germline V gene encodes CDR1 SGHNT and CDR2 YYREEE (reference sequence). Trimming shortened V by 4 bases and J by 1 base, and 14 bases separated the two germline ends.